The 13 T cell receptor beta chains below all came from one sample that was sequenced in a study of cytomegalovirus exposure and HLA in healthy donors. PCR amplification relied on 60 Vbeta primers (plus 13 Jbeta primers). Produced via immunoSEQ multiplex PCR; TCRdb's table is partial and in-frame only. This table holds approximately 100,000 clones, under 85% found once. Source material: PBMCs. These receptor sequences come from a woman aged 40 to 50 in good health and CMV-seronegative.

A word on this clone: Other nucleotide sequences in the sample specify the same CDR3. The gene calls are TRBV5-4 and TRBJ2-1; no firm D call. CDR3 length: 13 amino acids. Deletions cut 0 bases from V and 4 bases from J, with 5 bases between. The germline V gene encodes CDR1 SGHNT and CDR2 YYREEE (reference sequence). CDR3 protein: CASSLDSYNEQFF. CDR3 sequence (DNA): TGTGCCAGCAGCTTGGACTCATACAATGAGCAGTTCTTC.

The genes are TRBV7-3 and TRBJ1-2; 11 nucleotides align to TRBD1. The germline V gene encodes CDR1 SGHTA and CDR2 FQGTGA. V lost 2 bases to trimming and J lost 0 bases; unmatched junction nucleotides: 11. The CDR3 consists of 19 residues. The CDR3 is CASSLDFGDRGKANYGYTF. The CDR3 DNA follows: TGTGCCAGCAGCTTAGATTTTGGGGACAGGGGGAAAGCTAACTATGGCTACACCTTC.

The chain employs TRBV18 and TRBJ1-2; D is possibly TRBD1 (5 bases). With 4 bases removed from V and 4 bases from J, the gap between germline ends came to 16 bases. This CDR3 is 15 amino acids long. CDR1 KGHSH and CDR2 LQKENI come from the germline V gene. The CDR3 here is CASSRQSTGLYGYTF. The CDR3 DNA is TGTGCCAGCTCACGGCAGTCCACAGGTCTCTATGGCTACACCTTC.

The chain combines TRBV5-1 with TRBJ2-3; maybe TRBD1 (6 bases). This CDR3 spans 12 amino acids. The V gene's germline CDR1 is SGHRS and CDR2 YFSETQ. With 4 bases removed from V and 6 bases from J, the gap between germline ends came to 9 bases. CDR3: CASSPGVDTQYF. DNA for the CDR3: TGCGCCAGCAGCCCAGGGGTGGATACGCAGTATTTT.

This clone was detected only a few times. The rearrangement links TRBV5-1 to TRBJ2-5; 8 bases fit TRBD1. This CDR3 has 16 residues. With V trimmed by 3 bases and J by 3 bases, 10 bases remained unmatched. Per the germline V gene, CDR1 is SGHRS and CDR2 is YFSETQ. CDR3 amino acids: CASSSDRQGPEETQYF. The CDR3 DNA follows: TGCGCCAGCAGCTCCGACCGACAGGGGCCGGAAGAGACCCAGTACTTC.

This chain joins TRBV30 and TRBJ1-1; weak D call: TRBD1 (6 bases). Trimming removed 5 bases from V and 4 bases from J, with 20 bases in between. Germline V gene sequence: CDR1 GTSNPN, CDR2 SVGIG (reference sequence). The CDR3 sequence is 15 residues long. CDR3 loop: CAWYYGQTQITEAFF. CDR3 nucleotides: TGTGCCTGGTATTACGGACAGACGCAAATCACTGAAGCTTTCTTT. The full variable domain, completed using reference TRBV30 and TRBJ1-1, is SQTIHQWPATLVQPVGSPLSLECTVEGTSNPNLYWYRQAAGRGLQLLFYSVGIGQISSEVPQNLSASRPQDRQFILSSKKLLLSDSGFYLCAWYYGQTQITEAFFGQGTRLTVV.

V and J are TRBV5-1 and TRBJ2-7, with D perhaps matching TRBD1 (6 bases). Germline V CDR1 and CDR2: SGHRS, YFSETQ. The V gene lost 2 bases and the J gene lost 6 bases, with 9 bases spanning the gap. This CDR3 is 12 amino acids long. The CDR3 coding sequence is TGCGCCAGCAGCTTTACAGGGCCCGAGCAGTACTTC. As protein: CASSFTGPEQYF.

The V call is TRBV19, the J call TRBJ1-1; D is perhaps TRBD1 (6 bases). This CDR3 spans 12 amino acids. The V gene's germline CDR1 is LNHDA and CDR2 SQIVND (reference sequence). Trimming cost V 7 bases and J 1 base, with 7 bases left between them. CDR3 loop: CASTTGNTEAFF. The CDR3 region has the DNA TGTGCCAGTACGACAGGGAACACTGAAGCTTTCTTT.

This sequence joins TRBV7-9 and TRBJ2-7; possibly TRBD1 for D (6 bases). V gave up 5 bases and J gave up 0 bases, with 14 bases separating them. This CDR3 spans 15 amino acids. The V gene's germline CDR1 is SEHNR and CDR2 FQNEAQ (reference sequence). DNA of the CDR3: TGTGCCAGCAGCACCGACAGGACGAGCTCCTACGAGCAGTACTTC. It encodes CASSTDRTSSYEQYF.

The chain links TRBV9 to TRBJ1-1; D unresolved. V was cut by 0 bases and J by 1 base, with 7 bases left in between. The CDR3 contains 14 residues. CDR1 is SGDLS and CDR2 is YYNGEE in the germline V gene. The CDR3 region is CASSVEQRNTEAFF. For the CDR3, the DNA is TGTGCCAGCAGCGTAGAACAGAGGAACACTGAAGCTTTCTTT. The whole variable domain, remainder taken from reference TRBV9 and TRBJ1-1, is DSGVTQTPKHLITATGQRVTLRCSPRSGDLSVYWYQQSLDQGLQFLIQYYNGEERAKGNILERFSAQQFPDLHSELNLSSLELGDSALYFCASSVEQRNTEAFFGQGTRLTVV.

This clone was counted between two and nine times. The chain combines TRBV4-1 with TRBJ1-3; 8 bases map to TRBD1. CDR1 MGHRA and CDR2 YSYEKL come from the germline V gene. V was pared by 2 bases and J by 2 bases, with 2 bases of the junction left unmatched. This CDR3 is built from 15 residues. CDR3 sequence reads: CASSQPTGAGNTIYF. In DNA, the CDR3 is TGCGCCAGCAGCCAACCGACAGGGGCTGGAAACACCATATATTTT.

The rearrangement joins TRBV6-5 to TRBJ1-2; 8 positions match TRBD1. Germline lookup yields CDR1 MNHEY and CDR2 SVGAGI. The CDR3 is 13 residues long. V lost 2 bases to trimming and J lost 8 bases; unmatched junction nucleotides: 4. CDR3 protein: CASSYDQGAGYTF. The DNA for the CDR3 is TGTGCCAGCAGTTACGATCAGGGGGCAGGCTACACCTTC.

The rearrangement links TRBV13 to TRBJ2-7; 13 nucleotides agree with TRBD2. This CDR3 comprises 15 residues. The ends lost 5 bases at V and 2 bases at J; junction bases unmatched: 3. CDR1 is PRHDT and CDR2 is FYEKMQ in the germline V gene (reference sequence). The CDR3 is CASSLGTSGTYEQYF. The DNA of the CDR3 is TGTGCCAGCAGCCTGGGGACTAGCGGGACCTACGAGCAGTACTTC.